This T cell receptor beta chain came from a study of T cell repertoires in cytomegalovirus infection (dated by TCRdb to the late 2010s). At the level of the whole study: Recently identified HLA-C-restricted CMV epitopes, whose presentation resists viral immunomodulation, were targeted by peptide stimulations together with well-studied HLA-B-restricted epitopes. Donor HLA type was relevant to the analysis, as public TCR beta signatures indicated carriage of CMV infection together with the matching HLA type.

Measured from the cysteine to the phenylalanine, the CDR3 is 14 residues long. Just CDR3 DNA is preserved here, 42 bases in frame from base 1. V loses 6 bases at its end and J loses 5 bases; junction bases beyond the gene matches: 1. The germline V gene provides CDR1 SNHLY and CDR2 FYNNEI. On the study overall, not on this receptor specifically: In the ex vivo response, HLA-C-restricted CMV-specific TCR beta clonotypes were dominant, and in two of eight donors the single most frequent clonotype came from this HLA-C-restricted group. In both this cohort and an independent roughly 350-donor cohort, the cumulative frequency of public TCR beta family members distinguished carriers of CMV infection plus the relevant HLA type.

About this clonotype itself: Its antigen is not yet known. Base qualities are not at hand, and no much larger clone is one base apart.

TCRdb lists the instrument as Illumina HiSeq 1500. TCRdb reprocessing: public reads trimmed at Q25 with fastp, clones called with MiXCR, in-frame beta chains kept. When rows share a CDR3 protein, they turn into one entry using the most common DNA and genes. Recorded for this sample are hundreds of thousands of distinct CDR3 sequences; about 33% of them occurred a single time. The ten largest clones capture around 12% of the sample. The sample's treatment or condition label is to be understood as: in vitro stimulation with specific CMV peptide epitopes to enrich CMV-specific T cells. The sequence was obtained from a human donor in good health (CMV status not recorded). Some clones in this sample may be carry-over from other donors' samples. The chain joins TRBV2 to TRBJ2-7; 16 bases in the junction line up with TRBD2. Sequencing used cultured CD8+ T cells from PBMCs, obtained from culture after CMV antigen stimulation. The DNA sequence is TGTGCCAGCAGGGGGACTAGCGGGGGGGACGAGCAGTACTTC. Its protein is CASRGTSGGDEQYF.